This TCR beta chain was sequenced in a study of blood T cell repertoires in COVID-19 (dated by TCRdb to the early 2020s). Describing the broader study: The collaborator samples originated in the United States, Italy and Spain and spanned the acute and convalescent phases of COVID-19. The material from the prospective study consisted of cDNA or gDNA derived from T cells, B-cell-depleted T cells, or PBMCs. Deeply sampled blood TCRbeta repertoires from subjects exposed to, actively infected with, or recovered from COVID-19 were included in the dataset. The repertoires were released in a freely available public database intended as a resource for research on the immune response to SARS-CoV-2. The samples were drawn from two sources: the first 160 participants of the ongoing ImmuneRACE study, and 1,000 to 1,500 subjects contributed by 6 global collaborators. The sample metadata nearly always contained a de-identified subject ID, COVID-19 status, age in years and sex. Where available, HLA class I and class II types were taken from metadata supplied by the sample provider and were not determined by assay-based typing.

As encoded in the germline V gene (reference sequence), CDR1 is SGHKS while CDR2 is YYEKEE. Germline trimming amounts to 1 base on V and 1 base on J, with 6 as the count of junction bases outside the gene matches. Reading from cysteine to phenylalanine, the CDR3 counts 16 amino acids. Just CDR3 DNA is preserved here, 48 bases in frame from base 1. TCRbeta CDR3 regions were amplified from genomic DNA using the immunoSEQ Assay, a bias-controlled multiplex PCR. The study's processing was this. The number of nucleated cells in each sample was estimated by amplification of reference gene primers within the assay. Sequence reads were collapsed and filtered to measure the absolute abundance of every unique TCRbeta CDR3 rearrangement. For each sample, productive Simpson clonality was calculated by taking the square root of Simpson's diversity index across productive rearrangements. As stored in TCRdb, this immuneACCESS dataset retains in-frame rearrangements with V and J assigned. A fraction of the clones does not appear; measured against another copy, unresolved V genes explain less than half of the discrepancy, and the remainder lacks a known reason. Clone size and V and J calls were adopted from that table, with D and trimming inferred from the DNA. This sample comprises 100,000 to 150,000 clones, about four fifths of them detected only once. The ten largest clones add up to over 15% of the sample.

Whole blood was collected in K2EDTA tubes by collaborating institutions according to the institutions' own protocols. For TCRbeta analysis, collaborator samples were shipped as frozen whole blood, as isolated PBMCs, or as DNA extracted from either sample type. Here is what the overall study found, with its caveats: The quantity of clinical and demographic metadata differed by source and by participant and was supplied without curation.

Remarks on this clone: The antigen this receptor binds is unknown. Base qualities are missing; no much larger clone stands one base away.

Recombination connected TRBV5-5 to TRBJ1-1; 8 central nucleotides agree with TRBD1. Specimen: peripheral blood. The sequence was obtained from a woman between 50 and 59 years old with acute or convalescent COVID-19. The CDR3 has the sequence CASSLRVGQGNTEAFF. In nucleotide form, the sequence is TGTGCCAGCAGCTTGAGGGTTGGACAGGGGAACACTGAAGCTTTCTTT.